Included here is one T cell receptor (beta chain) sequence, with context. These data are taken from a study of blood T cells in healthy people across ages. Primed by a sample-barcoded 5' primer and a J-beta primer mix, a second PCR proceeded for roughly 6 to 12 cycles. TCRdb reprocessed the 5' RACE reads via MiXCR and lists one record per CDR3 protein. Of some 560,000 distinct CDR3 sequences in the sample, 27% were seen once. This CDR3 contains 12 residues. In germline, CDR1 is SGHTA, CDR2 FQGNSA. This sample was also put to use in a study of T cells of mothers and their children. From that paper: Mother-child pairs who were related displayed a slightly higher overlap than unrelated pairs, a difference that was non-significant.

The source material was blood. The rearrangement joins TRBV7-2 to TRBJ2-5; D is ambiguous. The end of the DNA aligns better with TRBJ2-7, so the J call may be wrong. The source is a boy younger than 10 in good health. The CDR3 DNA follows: TGTGCCAGCCCCTCGAGCTCCTACGAGCAGTACTTC. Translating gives CASPSSSYEQYF.